Following are 15 T cell receptor beta chains from one sample sequenced in a study of blood T cell repertoires in COVID-19. Sequencing used immunoSEQ multiplex PCR; TCRdb keeps in-frame clones, though not all of them. The sample lists 130,000 to 150,000 clones, around 82% seen once, with 5% in the top ten. Sequencing input: peripheral blood. The receptors stem from a woman aged 45-59 years with acute or convalescent COVID-19.

The rearrangement uses TRBV4-3 and TRBJ2-6; unclear D gene. Per the germline V gene, CDR1 is LGHNA and CDR2 is YSLEER. V was shortened by 2 bases and J by 3 bases, with 5 bases between the two germline ends. The CDR3 covers 14 residues. The CDR3 loop is CASSQHGGANVLTF. The CDR3, as DNA: TGCGCCAGCAGCCAACACGGTGGGGCCAACGTCCTGACTTTC.

The chain joins TRBV6-5 to TRBJ1-1; TRBD1 matches 9 bases. CDR1 is MNHEY and CDR2 is SVGAGI in the germline V gene. The junction had 12 bases not matched to a gene; V was cut back by 9 bases and J by 10 bases. The CDR3 covers 13 residues. This CDR3 reads CASKSSGQGPAFF. As DNA, the CDR3 is TGTGCCAGTAAGAGCTCGGGACAGGGCCCAGCTTTCTTT.

V gene TRBV10-3 combines with J gene TRBJ2-5; TRBD2 might be the D (5 bases). Looked up from germline, CDR1 is ENHRY and CDR2 is SYGVKD. The V end was cut by 0 bases, the J end by 5 bases, with 10 bases between. CDR3 length: 14 residues. The CDR3 spells CAISESKRDETQYF. The CDR3 bases are TGTGCCATCAGTGAGTCGAAGAGGGATGAGACCCAGTACTTC.

The rearrangement uses TRBV3-1 (or the pseudogene TRBV3-2) and TRBJ2-2; 9 nucleotides match TRBD1. This CDR3 is built from 14 residues. V trimming: 8 bases; J trimming: 4 bases; junction bases outside the gene matches: 5. Germline assignment: CDR1 LGHDT and CDR2 YNNKEL (reference sequence). CDR3 sequence (DNA): TGTGCCAGCGTCCGGACAGGGGTCACCGGGGAGCTGTTTTTT. It codes for CASVRTGVTGELFF.

This chain joins TRBV20-1 and TRBJ1-2; the D is unclear. The CDR3 spans 11 residues. CDR1 DFQATT and CDR2 SNEGSKA come from the germline V gene (reference sequence). Trimming stripped 5 bases from V and 8 bases from J, with 12 bases between. Here the CDR3 DNA reads TGCAGTGCTTTAGACTCTTGGGGCTACACCTTC. Its protein product is CSALDSWGYTF.

The chain joins TRBV27 to TRBJ1-6; weak D call: TRBD1 (5 bases). From germline, CDR1 is MNHEY and CDR2 SMNVEV (reference sequence). The V gene lost 7 bases and the J gene lost 8 bases, with 12 bases spanning the gap. The CDR3 spans 13 residues. The CDR3 DNA sequence: TGTGCCAGCAAAGGGGTGTTCGATTCACCCCTCCACTTT. Translation: CASKGVFDSPLHF.

The chain is built from TRBV6-5 and TRBJ2-5; maybe TRBD2 (5 bases). The CDR3 is made up of 13 amino acids. Between the trimmed V and J ends, which lost 8 bases and 7 bases, there was a span of 17 bases. Germline V gene sequence: CDR1 MNHEY, CDR2 SVGAGI. CDR3 sequence: CASAVEGFSTQYF. Written as DNA, the CDR3 is TGTGCCAGCGCCGTCGAGGGATTTTCGACCCAGTACTTC.

V gene TRBV29-1 combines with J gene TRBJ1-4; 7 nucleotides align to TRBD1. Germline loops: CDR1 SQVTM, CDR2 ANQGSEA. The CDR3 runs to 12 residues. Unmatched junction bases numbered 6, after V lost 6 bases and J lost 8 bases. In DNA form, the CDR3 reads TGCAGCGTCCGACAGGGACGGGAAAAACTGTTTTTT. This codes for CSVRQGREKLFF.

The chain recombines TRBV2 with TRBJ2-2, with D possibly being TRBD1 (5 bases). Per germline, CDR1 SNHLY and CDR2 FYNNEI. Trimming took off 4 bases at V and 1 base at J, with 10 bases between the two ends. The CDR3 loop spans 15 amino acids. CDR3 loop: CASSVSRVNTGELFF. The CDR3 nucleotides are TGTGCCAGCAGTGTTTCCAGGGTGAACACCGGGGAGCTGTTTTTT.

This chain joins TRBV5-1 and TRBJ1-3; the D gene is possibly TRBD1 (6 bases). Germline V gives CDR1 SGHRS, CDR2 YFSETQ. The V gene lost 2 bases and the J gene lost 3 bases, with 15 bases spanning the gap. This CDR3 is 16 amino acids long. CDR3 protein: CASSFRSGADGNTIYF. In DNA form, the CDR3 reads TGCGCCAGCAGCTTTCGGTCAGGGGCGGATGGAAACACCATATATTTT.

The gene calls are TRBV18 and TRBJ1-5; the D is unclear. Trimming left V 5 bases short and J 4 bases short, with 9 bases between. The CDR3 consists of 13 residues. Germline assignment: CDR1 KGHSH and CDR2 LQKENI. The CDR3, as DNA: TGTGCCAGCTCAGCGGCGGGGAATCAGCCCCAGCATTTT. Translating gives CASSAAGNQPQHF.

The chain has TRBV30 and TRBJ1-3, with D possibly matching TRBD1 (5 bases). In germline, CDR1 is GTSNPN, CDR2 SVGIG (reference sequence). This CDR3 is 13 amino acids long. The V end lost 4 bases, the J end lost 4 bases, and 11 bases lay between the germline ends. The CDR3 region has the DNA TGTGCCTGGACAGGGAATTGGGGAAACACCATATATTTT. As protein: CAWTGNWGNTIYF.

The chain uses TRBV28 and TRBJ2-7, with TRBD1 as a possible D gene (5 bases). The ends were cut back, 5 bases at V and 5 bases at J, with 16 bases in the middle. Germline V gives CDR1 MDHEN, CDR2 SYDVKM. The CDR3 runs 14 residues. CDR3 nucleotide sequence: TGTGCCAGCAGTCGGAACCAGGGCGGCGACGAGCAGTACTTC. Its protein is CASSRNQGGDEQYF.

This chain joins TRBV12-5 and TRBJ1-5, with D unclear. V lost 4 bases and J 5 bases, leaving 9 bases between the germline ends. The CDR3 is 13 residues long. CDR1 is LGHNT and CDR2 is FRNRAP in the germline V gene. CDR3 sequence: CASGSGDDQPQHF. CDR3 bases: TGTGCTAGTGGTTCGGGAGACGATCAGCCCCAGCATTTT.

The V gene is TRBV5-1, the J gene TRBJ1-2; tentatively, D is TRBD1 (6 bases). The CDR3 is 12 residues long. V was shortened by 8 bases and J by 2 bases, with 10 bases between the two germline ends. Germline V lookup: CDR1 SGHRS, CDR2 YFSETQ. The CDR3 region has the DNA TGCGCCAGTAGACAGGCAAACTATGGCTACACCTTC. Its protein is CASRQANYGYTF.